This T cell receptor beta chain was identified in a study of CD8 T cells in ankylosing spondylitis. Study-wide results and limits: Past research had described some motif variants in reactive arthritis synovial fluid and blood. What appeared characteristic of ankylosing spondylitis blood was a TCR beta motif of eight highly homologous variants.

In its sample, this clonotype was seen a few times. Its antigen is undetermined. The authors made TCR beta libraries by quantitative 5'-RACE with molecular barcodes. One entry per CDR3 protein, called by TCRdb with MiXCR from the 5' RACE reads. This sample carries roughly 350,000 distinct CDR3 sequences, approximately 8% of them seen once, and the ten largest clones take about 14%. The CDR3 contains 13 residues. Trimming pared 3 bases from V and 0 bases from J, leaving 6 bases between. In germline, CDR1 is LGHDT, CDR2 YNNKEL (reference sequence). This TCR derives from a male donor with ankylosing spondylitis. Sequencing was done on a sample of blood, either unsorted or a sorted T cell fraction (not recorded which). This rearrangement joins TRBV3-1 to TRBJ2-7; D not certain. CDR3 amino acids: CASSHLGSYEQYF. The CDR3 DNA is TGTGCCAGCAGCCACCTCGGCTCCTACGAGCAGTACTTC.